Sequencing of this T cell receptor (beta chain) was carried out in a study of blood T cell repertoires in COVID-19. As for the study in general: PBMCs, B-cell-depleted T cells, or T cells were the source of the cDNA or gDNA that made up the material.

The data were produced by immunoSEQ multiplex PCR, yet TCRdb's version contains in-frame clones alone and is incomplete. Among 150,000 to 200,000 clones, approximately 91% were seen once, and the ten largest hold about 2.3%. V was pared by 3 bases and J by 3 bases, with 11 bases of the junction left unmatched. In germline, CDR1 is DFQATT, CDR2 SNEGSKA (reference sequence). The CDR3 runs to 15 residues. What was sequenced was peripheral blood. The receptor was derived from a man in his late teens or twenties with acute or convalescent COVID-19. The V call is TRBV20-1, the J call TRBJ2-7; 7 bases are a match to TRBD1. The CDR3 loop reads CSASESAGGYYEQYF. CDR3 coding DNA: TGCAGTGCTAGTGAGTCGGCAGGGGGATACTACGAGCAGTACTTC.